The rows below give T cell receptor beta chains drawn from one sample of a study of T cell responses to AZD1222 COVID-19 vaccine. Using immunoSEQ multiplex PCR, the repertoire was profiled, and TCRdb retains in-frame clones only, with some absent. Here the sample spans around 99,000 clones, 75% to 95% being singletons. Sequencing used peripheral blood, obtained 28 days after the second AZD1222 dose. Receptor source: an adult who received the AZD1222 COVID-19 vaccine. Both conserved end residues are part of each CDR3. A D gene is named only where the DNA matches it firmly. Some rows have no size entry. The others give once, few or many, or a class for an expanded clone.

TRBJ1-6	TRBV19	NA	NA	CASSNTGITYNSPLHF	TGTGCCAGTAGTAACACAGGAATAACCTATAATTCACCCCTCCACTTT
TRBJ1-2	TRBV27	once	NA	CASSSHRGGAANYGYTF	TGTGCCAGCAGTTCTCACCGGGGCGGGGCAGCTAACTATGGCTACACCTTC
TRBJ1-2	TRBV5-4	few	NA	CASSFSTGTGHGYTF	TGTGCCAGCAGCTTTTCCACCGGGACCGGACATGGCTACACCTTC
TRBJ2-3	TRBV2	once	TRBD2	CASSRTSLADTQYF	TGTGCCAGCAGCCGGACTAGTCTGGCAGATACGCAGTATTTT
TRBJ1-4	TRBV4-1	NA	TRBD1	CASSLGTGPDEKLFF	TGCGCCAGCAGCCTGGGGACAGGGCCCGATGAAAAACTGTTTTTT
TRBJ1-5	TRBV28	NA	NA	CASSSWSGGNQPQHF	TGTGCCAGCAGTTCGTGGAGTGGGGGGAATCAGCCCCAGCATTTT
TRBJ1-1	TRBV28	once	NA	CASSLGRAGGTEAFF	TGTGCCAGCAGTCTCGGACGGGCCGGGGGCACTGAAGCTTTCTTT
TRBJ2-7	TRBV20-1	NA	TRBD2	CSASLAGEQYF	TGCAGTGCTAGCCTAGCGGGTGAGCAGTACTTC
TRBJ2-3	TRBV7-2	NA	NA	CASSFDSGLGSAQYF	TGTGCCAGCAGCTTCGATAGCGGCCTCGGGTCAGCGCAGTATTTT
TRBJ2-2	TRBV6-5	NA	TRBD2	CASSSGLRYTGELFF	TGTGCCAGCAGTTCGGGACTACGGTACACCGGGGAGCTGTTTTTT
TRBJ2-7	TRBV10-1	NA	TRBD2	CASSDLPSGAGEQYF	TGCGCCAGCAGTGACTTACCTAGCGGGGCAGGGGAGCAGTACTTC
TRBJ1-1	TRBV5-4	NA	NA	CASSSAENTEAFF	TGTGCCAGCAGCTCTGCAGAGAACACTGAAGCTTTCTTT
TRBJ1-2	TRBV6-5	NA	NA	CASTWTASNYGYTF	TGTGCCAGCACATGGACGGCTTCTAACTATGGCTACACCTTC
TRBJ2-6	TRBV27	NA	NA	CASSVSRAGANVLTF	TGTGCCAGCAGTGTATCAAGGGCTGGGGCCAACGTCCTGACTTTC
TRBJ1-2	TRBV7-2	NA	TRBD1	CASSLAGTGEYGYTF	TGTGCCAGCAGCTTAGCCGGGACAGGGGAATATGGCTACACCTTC
TRBJ1-2	TRBV28	NA	NA	CASSSGTYGYAF	TGTGCCAGCAGTTCAGGGACCTATGGCTACGCCTTC
TRBJ1-2	TRBV7-2	NA	TRBD1	CASTGTGGGYGYTF	TGTGCCAGCACCGGGACAGGGGGCGGCTATGGCTACACCTTC
TRBJ1-6	TRBV3-1/TRBV3-2	NA	NA	CASSSSYNSPLHF	TGTGCCAGCTCCAGCTCCTATAATTCACCCCTCCACTTT
TRBJ1-5	TRBV5-1	NA	TRBD1	CASSLDGTGNQPQHF	TGCGCCAGCAGCTTGGATGGGACAGGGAATCAGCCCCAGCATTTT
TRBJ2-3	TRBV7-9	NA	TRBD1	CASRPTGAPDTQYF	TGTGCCAGCAGACCAACAGGGGCCCCGGATACGCAGTATTTT
TRBJ2-7	TRBV21-1	NA	NA	CASSSQRTADPYEQYF	TGTGCCAGCAGCTCCCAAAGGACGGCAGACCCCTACGAGCAGTACTTC
TRBJ2-6	TRBV27	NA	NA	CASSSQGPGANVLTF	TGTGCCAGCAGTTCGCAGGGACCCGGGGCCAACGTCCTGACTTTC